This TCR beta chain is from a study of CD8+CD57+ T cells in acquired aplastic anemia. At the level of the study: About 3 ug was the average amount of DNA from sorted CD4+ and CD8+ cells. Sequencing produced an average of approximately 11 million reads per healthy donor for CD4+ cells. Study conclusions and caveats: With respect to CD8+ Simpson's diversity, patients and controls did not differ significantly. Overlap between patients and controls comprised about 30 CD8+ CDR3 sequences.

TCR beta VDJ and CDR3 were profiled, and genomic DNA was the template. TCRdb recomputed calls from the reads with MiXCR, one row per CDR3 protein. In the table there are 100,000 to 120,000 distinct CDR3 sequences, around half of which are singletons. In its sample, this clonotype was seen a few times. Its target is not known. It may be a read error: a sequence one base away is much more abundant. Looked up from germline, CDR1 is MGHDK and CDR2 is SYGVNS. The CDR3 totals 14 residues. This chain uses TRBV25-1 with TRBJ2-7; D might be TRBD1 (6 bases). Sequenced material: sorted CD4+, CD8+, or CD8+CD57+ T cells (not recorded which) from PBMCs. The TCR sequence derives from a human donor in good health, serving as a control. This CDR3 is CASTNVRGGYERYF. As DNA, the CDR3 is TGTGCCAGCACCAACGTCAGGGGCGGATACGAGCGGTACTTC.